The entry below gives a single TCR beta chain sequence along with its context. There are 17 residues in the CDR3. In germline, CDR1 is KGHSH, CDR2 LQKENI. With 4 bases clipped from V and 6 bases from J, the junction kept 10 bases outside the gene matches. The data derive from a study of blood T cell repertoires in COVID-19. About the research overall: Acute-phase and convalescent COVID-19 samples originated in the United States, Italy and Spain.

The method was immunoSEQ multiplex PCR; TCRdb's version includes in-frame clones alone and lacks a portion of them. Among around 100,000 clones, about nine tenths were seen once, and the ten largest hold about 2.2%. Sequencing input: peripheral blood. J is TRBJ1-5 and V is TRBV18; 12 bases map to TRBD1. The receptor was isolated from a man aged 45-60 years with active COVID-19. The DNA for the CDR3 is TGTGCCAGCTCACAATTACCGGGACAGGGGGCCGCTCAGCCCCAGCATTTT. It is translated as CASSQLPGQGAAQPQHF.